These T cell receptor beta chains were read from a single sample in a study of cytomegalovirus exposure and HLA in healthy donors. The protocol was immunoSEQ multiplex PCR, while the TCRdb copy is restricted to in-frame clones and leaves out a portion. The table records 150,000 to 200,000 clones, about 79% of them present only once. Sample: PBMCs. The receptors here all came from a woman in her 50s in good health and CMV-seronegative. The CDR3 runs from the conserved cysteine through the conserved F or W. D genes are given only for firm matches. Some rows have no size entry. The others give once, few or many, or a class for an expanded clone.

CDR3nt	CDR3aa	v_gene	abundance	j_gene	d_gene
TGTGCCAGCAGGGGAGCGATACGCTCCTACAATGAGCAGTTCTTC	CASRGAIRSYNEQFF	TRBV6-6	.	TRBJ2-1	.
TGCGCCAGCAGCCTTGTGGGACTAGCGGGAGATACGCAGTATTTT	CASSLVGLAGDTQYF	TRBV4-1	.	TRBJ2-3	TRBD2
TGTGCCATCAGTGAGAACGGACACTACAATGAGCAGTTCTTC	CAISENGHYNEQFF	TRBV10-3	.	TRBJ2-1	.
TGTGCCAGCAGTGTTGGGACTACCTACGAGCAGTACTTC	CASSVGTTYEQYF	TRBV28	.	TRBJ2-7	TRBD2
TGTGCCAGCAGCCCCCACACAGATACGCAGTATTTT	CASSPHTDTQYF	TRBV7-9	few	TRBJ2-3	.
TGTGCCAGCAGCGCCGGCAGGGGATACGAGCAGTACTTC	CASSAGRGYEQYF	TRBV9	.	TRBJ2-7	.
TGTGCCAGCAGCTTAAAAGGGGTAGGCACTGAAGCTTTCTTT	CASSLKGVGTEAFF	TRBV13	.	TRBJ1-1	.
TGCGCCAGCAGCCCCCAAACTCCGAACACCGGGGAGCTGTTTTTT	CASSPQTPNTGELFF	TRBV5-1	few	TRBJ2-2	.
TGTGCCTGGAGGGCGCGGGACAGCGGTGTAGAAAAACTGTTTTTT	CAWRARDSGVEKLFF	TRBV30	.	TRBJ1-4	TRBD1
TGCAGCGTTGCCGTGATGGGGGGACGCCGGGAGCAGTACTTC	CSVAVMGGRREQYF	TRBV29-1	.	TRBJ2-7	.
TGTGCCAGCAGCTTAGTACAGGGGCCTAGAGAGACCCAGTACTTC	CASSLVQGPRETQYF	TRBV11-2	.	TRBJ2-5	TRBD1
TGTGCCAGCAGTCCGGGGAGCGGCTATGGCTACACCTTC	CASSPGSGYGYTF	TRBV28	few	TRBJ1-2	.
TGTGCCAGCAGGCGGGGTAGCGGGGGCTACGAGCAGTACTTC	CASRRGSGGYEQYF	TRBV4-2	.	TRBJ2-7	TRBD2
TGTGCCAGCAGATCTACGGGGGGGGCCAACGTCCTGACTTTC	CASRSTGGANVLTF	TRBV5-6	.	TRBJ2-6	.
TGTGCCAGCAGTGAAGATCCGTCTCGCACTCGGGAGCTGTTTTTT	CASSEDPSRTRELFF	TRBV6-1	.	TRBJ2-2	.
TGTGCCAGCAGCCGGGAGCGCGCCGCCGGGCAGTACTTC	CASSRERAAGQYF	TRBV7-2	once	TRBJ2-5	.
TGCAGCGTTGAAGCACAGGGGGATAAATTAATTGACGAGCAGTACTTC	CSVEAQGDKLIDEQYF	TRBV29-1	.	TRBJ2-7	TRBD1
TGTGCCAGCAGCCAAACAGGGTTTCCTGGAAACACCATATATTTT	CASSQTGFPGNTIYF	TRBV27	.	TRBJ1-3	.
TGTGCCACCAGCAGAGCCAAGCGGGGCTCCTACAATGAGCAGTTCTTC	CATSRAKRGSYNEQFF	TRBV15	.	TRBJ2-1	TRBD2
TGCGCCAGCAGCCGCGGGGATAGCGACCTCAATGAGCAGTTCTTC	CASSRGDSDLNEQFF	TRBV4-3	.	TRBJ2-1	.
TGTGCCATCAGCTCTACGGCGGGACAGGGCTCCTACGAGCAGTACTTC	CAISSTAGQGSYEQYF	TRBV10-3	.	TRBJ2-7	TRBD1
TGTGCCAGAAGCTGCGGGACGGAAGATCAGCCCCAGCATTTT	CARSCGTEDQPQHF	TRBV7-5	.	TRBJ1-5	.
TGTGCCGGATCACAGGGCCGGTTGGAAAAACTGTTTTTT	CAGSQGRLEKLFF	TRBV30	.	TRBJ1-4	.
TGTGCCAGCAGCCACGTTAGCGGGGGGGCCTCTATTCTCACAGATACGCAGTATTTT	CASSHVSGGASILTDTQYF	TRBV14	.	TRBJ2-3	TRBD2
TGTGCCAGCCGGGGTCCAGGGGGTGACACCGGGGAGCTGTTTTTT	CASRGPGGDTGELFF	TRBV2	.	TRBJ2-2	TRBD1
TGTGCCAGCAGTTTATTCGGGACAGGGGAATACAATGAGCAGTTCTTC	CASSLFGTGEYNEQFF	TRBV28	.	TRBJ2-1	TRBD1
TGCGCCAGCAGCTTTGACGGGATGAACACTGAAGCTTTCTTT	CASSFDGMNTEAFF	TRBV5-1	.	TRBJ1-1	.
TGTGCCAGCAGCTCACGAAGACTAGCGGTCACAGATACGCAGTATTTT	CASSSRRLAVTDTQYF	TRBV7-9	.	TRBJ2-3	TRBD2
TGTTCCAGCAGCTTCCGGCAGGCCAACCCGAGCTCCTACGAGCAGTACTTC	CSSSFRQANPSSYEQYF	TRBV7-9	.	TRBJ2-7	.
TGTGCCAGCAGCCCCTACGGGACAGGGGGCACTGAGCAGTTCTTC	CASSPYGTGGTEQFF	TRBV5-8	.	TRBJ2-1	TRBD1
TGTGCCAGCAGTGACTCGAGAGGCTACACCTTC	CASSDSRGYTF	TRBV6-4	.	TRBJ1-2	.
TGCAGCGTTGTTGGGACTTCGGAGACCCAGTACTTC	CSVVGTSETQYF	TRBV29-1	.	TRBJ2-5	.
TGTGCCAGCTCACCAGGGCAGGGGGGAAATTCACCCCTCCACTTT	CASSPGQGGNSPLHF	TRBV18	.	TRBJ1-6	TRBD1
TGTGCCAGCAGCAGCCGCAGACAGAACCGAAACTATGGCTACACCTTC	CASSSRRQNRNYGYTF	TRBV9	.	TRBJ1-2	.
TGTGCCACACAGGTTGGGGCTACTGAAGCTTTCTTT	CATQVGATEAFF	TRBV5-6	few	TRBJ1-1	.
TGTGCCAGCAGTGAAGCCCCTCCAACAAGTCCCCTCCACTTT	CASSEAPPTSPLHF	TRBV6-1	.	TRBJ1-6	.
TGTGCCAGCAGCCACTCGGACGGGATGGGTGGCTACACCTTC	CASSHSDGMGGYTF	TRBV7-3	.	TRBJ1-2	.
TGCGCCAGCAGCTTCGGTAAGATAAATCGGTTCCTCGACACAGATACGCAGTATTTT	CASSFGKINRFLDTDTQYF	TRBV5-1	.	TRBJ2-3	.
TGTGCCATCAGTGCCTCTGGGACAGGGGGCGGGGAGCTGTTTTTT	CAISASGTGGGELFF	TRBV10-3	.	TRBJ2-2	TRBD1
TGTGCCAGCTCATACCTACGTGGAGGAGAGACCCAGTACTTC	CASSYLRGGETQYF	TRBV18	.	TRBJ2-5	.
TGTGCCAGCAGTTCAGCATGGAGAAATGAAAAACTGTTTTTT	CASSSAWRNEKLFF	TRBV28	.	TRBJ1-4	.
TGTGCCAGCAGTACAGGGGAGGCCGGGGAGCTGTTTTTT	CASSTGEAGELFF	TRBV27	.	TRBJ2-2	.
TGTGCCAGCAGTTTATTTGGGACAGGGGGCTCGTCTGGGGCCAACGTCCTGACTTTC	CASSLFGTGGSSGANVLTF	TRBV28	.	TRBJ2-6	TRBD1
TGTGCCAGCATCCCCGCAGGCTGGGGACAGGGTAGCAATCAGCCCCAGCATTTT	CASIPAGWGQGSNQPQHF	TRBV28	.	TRBJ1-5	TRBD1
TGTGCCAGTAGATATGAATTGGGAGGCGAGCAGTACTTC	CASRYELGGEQYF	TRBV19	.	TRBJ2-7	.
TGCGCCAGCAGCCAAATGGCAGGGATCAATCAGCCCCAGCATTTT	CASSQMAGINQPQHF	TRBV4-3	.	TRBJ1-5	.
TGCGCCAGCAGCAGGGCCTCTGAGGGTGGTGAAAAACTGTTTTTT	CASSRASEGGEKLFF	TRBV5-1	few	TRBJ1-4	.
TGTGCCAGCAGCTTAAGACCCGGGACTAGCGGAAACGAGCAGTACTTC	CASSLRPGTSGNEQYF	TRBV7-9	.	TRBJ2-7	TRBD2
TGTGCCAGCAGAAGGGGCGGGACAGGGAACACCGGGGAGCTGTTTTTT	CASRRGGTGNTGELFF	TRBV2	.	TRBJ2-2	TRBD1
TGTGCCAGCAGCCTCTCCCGGGACTCCAGGTGGGAGACCCAGTACTTC	CASSLSRDSRWETQYF	TRBV28	.	TRBJ2-5	.
TGTGCCAGCAGTGCGGGGGCGTGGGGCTACACCTTC	CASSAGAWGYTF	TRBV28	.	TRBJ1-2	.
TGTGCCAGCAGTGCAGGCAGGGCCTACGAGCAGTACTTC	CASSAGRAYEQYF	TRBV6-1	.	TRBJ2-7	.
TGTGCCAGCAGTTTACCCCTCGCAGGGGAGAGGGGTGGCTACACCTTC	CASSLPLAGERGGYTF	TRBV28	.	TRBJ1-2	.
TGTGCCAGCAGCGGGCCGGGACAGGGGGCTATCTGGGAGACCCAGTACTTC	CASSGPGQGAIWETQYF	TRBV9	.	TRBJ2-5	TRBD1
TGTGCCAGCAGCCCTACAGGGAACACCATATATTTT	CASSPTGNTIYF	TRBV7-2	.	TRBJ1-3	.
TGTGCTGATGCCTTAAATCGCCTAGCGGGGTTGTGGAGCTCCTACAATGAGCAGTTCTTC	CADALNRLAGLWSSYNEQFF	TRBV19	.	TRBJ2-1	TRBD2
TGTGCCAGCAGCTCTTCACAGGAGCTCATGAACACTGAAGCTTTCTTT	CASSSSQELMNTEAFF	TRBV5-4	.	TRBJ1-1	.
TGTGCCAGCAGCCCAGGGGGAACTGAAGCTTTCTTT	CASSPGGTEAFF	TRBV7-9	.	TRBJ1-1	TRBD1
TGTGCCAGCAGTCGGGTAGCGGGGTTTCAAGAGACCCAGTACTTC	CASSRVAGFQETQYF	TRBV25-1	once	TRBJ2-5	TRBD2